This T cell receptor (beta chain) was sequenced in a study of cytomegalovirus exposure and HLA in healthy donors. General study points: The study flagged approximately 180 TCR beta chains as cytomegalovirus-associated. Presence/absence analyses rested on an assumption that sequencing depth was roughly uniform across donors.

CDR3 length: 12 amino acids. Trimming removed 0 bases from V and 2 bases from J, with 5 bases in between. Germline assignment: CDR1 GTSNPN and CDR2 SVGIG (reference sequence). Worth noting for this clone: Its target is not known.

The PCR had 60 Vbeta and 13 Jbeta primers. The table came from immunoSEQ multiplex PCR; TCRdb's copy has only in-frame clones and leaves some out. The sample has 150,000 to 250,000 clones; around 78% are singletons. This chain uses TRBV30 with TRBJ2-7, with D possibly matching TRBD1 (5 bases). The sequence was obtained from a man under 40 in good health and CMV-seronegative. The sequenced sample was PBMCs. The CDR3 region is CAWSVQAYEQYF. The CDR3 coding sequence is TGTGCCTGGAGTGTACAGGCCTACGAGCAGTACTTC.